Sequencing of this TCR beta chain was carried out in a study of CD8 T cells in Susac syndrome (dated by TCRdb to between 2018 and 2021). Turning to the overall study: Whether CD8+ T cell activation and differentiation in Susac syndrome was antigen driven was tested using repertoire sequencing. Findings and caveats that apply to the study as a whole: The study acknowledged that relatively few individuals were included in the TCR sequencing and HLA analysis.

In the case of this clonotype: It lacks a known antigen. No quality values exist for individual bases; no much larger clone is one base distant.

Including the terminal cysteine and phenylalanine, the CDR3 comprises 17 residues. CDR3 DNA only is kept here, 51 bases in frame from base 1. Based on the germline V gene, the CDR1 and CDR2 sequences are KGHSH and LQKENI. The V end loses 0 bases and the J end loses 1 base, and a stretch of 15 bases separates them. RNA was extracted using the RNeasy kit, and roughly 0.45 to 1 microgram was reverse transcribed with random hexamers. TCR beta CDR3 regions were amplified with the immunoSEQ multiplex PCR assay covering 54 Vbeta and 13 Jbeta segments. PCR amplification bias was corrected by using a synthetic template baseline for primer optimization and computational correction. On the study's bioinformatics: Only productive sequences were kept, with reads annotated to V, D and J genes according to IMGT and analyzed in immunoSEQ Analyzer. Clonality was computed as one minus Shannon entropy normalized by log2 of the number of productive unique sequences. For each patient and control, public and private clones were evaluated within the 100 most prevalent clones. Susac-specific clones were defined as absent from healthy and MS cohorts, roughly 1,100 published viral clones and other ImmuneACCESS disease sequences. The raw public reads went through TCRdb reprocessing: fastp at Q25, MiXCR clone calling, in-frame beta chains kept. CDR3 protein duplicates are merged, each entry listing the most common genes and DNA. In this record, the V and J calls reflect TCRdb's handling and not the investigators' own analysis. Present in this sample are roughly 150,000 distinct CDR3 sequences, approximately 95% of which were seen just once. About 0.095% of the sample comes from the top ten.

Peripheral blood CD8+ and CD4+ T cells from healthy donors, Susac syndrome patients and multiple sclerosis patients were profiled by high-throughput TCR beta sequencing. Treatment-naive patients with stable or active relapsing-remitting disease fulfilling revised McDonald criteria were used as multiple sclerosis controls. CD8+ TEMRA cells were enriched by FACS, while bulk CD8+ and CD4+ T cells were purified by magnetic negative isolation. Blood was drawn into EDTA tubes, processed within 24 hours, and PBMCs were isolated by density gradient centrifugation. PBMCs destined for TCR sequencing were cryopreserved in liquid nitrogen and later thawed in a 37 °C water bath. The sorted or isolated CD4+, CD8+ and CD8+ TEMRA cells had a purity of 90% or higher.

The origin of this receptor is a human donor with multiple sclerosis. Sequences were obtained from CD4+ T cells from PBMCs. The chain couples TRBV18 to TRBJ2-5; the D gene is perhaps TRBD1, from 5 matching bases. The CDR3 region: CASSPPGTGFTQETQYF. The DNA is TGTGCCAGCTCACCACCAGGAACAGGTTTCACCCAAGAGACCCAGTACTTC.